A single sample is the source of the 25 T cell receptor beta chains below, sequenced in a study of blood T cell repertoires in COVID-19. Sequencing used immunoSEQ multiplex PCR; TCRdb keeps in-frame clones, though not all of them. Of 95,000 to 150,000 clones listed, 83% were seen once; the top ten hold 5.5% to 6%. Sequenced input: peripheral blood. Receptors originate from a man at least 80 years old with active or convalescent COVID-19.

The gene calls are TRBV18 and TRBJ1-1; D not resolved. The CDR3 consists of 15 residues. CDR1 is KGHSH, CDR2 LQKENI, per germline. The V gene lost 3 bases and the J gene lost 0 bases, with 11 bases spanning the gap. In nucleotides, the CDR3 is TGTGCCAGCTCACCTACGGTTGGGCTGAACACTGAAGCTTTCTTT. It yields the protein CASSPTVGLNTEAFF.

This clone was recorded a few times. The chain recombines TRBV5-5 with TRBJ1-6, with D unclear. V lost 4 bases and J 10 bases, leaving 12 bases between the germline ends. The CDR3 is 13 residues long. In germline, CDR1 is SGHKS, CDR2 YYEKEE (reference sequence). CDR3 sequence reads: CASSLGSASPLHF. In nucleotides, the CDR3 is TGTGCCAGCAGCCTCGGGTCTGCGTCACCCCTCCACTTT.

This chain uses TRBV5-4 with TRBJ2-3; 9 bases fit TRBD1. V shed 6 bases, J shed 3 bases, and the junction held 14 bases outside the gene matches. The CDR3 contains 17 residues. Germline CDR1 SGHNT, CDR2 YYREEE (reference sequence). CDR3 bases: TGTGCCAGCACTCTAAGCCCCACAGGGGGCGCAACAGATACGCAGTATTTT. It codes for CASTLSPTGGATDTQYF.

The CDR3 here is CASSLTGMNTEAFF. The DNA for the CDR3 is TGTGCCAGCTCCTTGACAGGGATGAACACTGAAGCTTTCTTT. The rearrangement uses TRBV10-3 and TRBJ1-1; 7 bases agree with TRBD1. CDR1 ENHRY and CDR2 SYGVKD come from the germline V gene. V lost 10 bases and J lost 0; bases outside the gene matches: 8. This CDR3 region has 14 residues.

The gene calls are TRBV5-1 and TRBJ2-3; no definite D call. Germline CDR1 SGHRS, CDR2 YFSETQ. The CDR3 runs to 12 residues. The ends were cut back, 0 bases at V and 6 bases at J, with 5 bases in the middle. The CDR3: CASSLAFDTQYF. The CDR3 coding sequence is TGCGCCAGCAGCTTGGCGTTCGATACGCAGTATTTT.

DNA of the CDR3: TGTGCCAGCAGATTAACCCAGGGGATCTATGGCTACACCTTC. Protein sequence: CASRLTQGIYGYTF. The genes are TRBV7-2 and TRBJ1-2, with D possibly TRBD1 on 6 matching bases. CDR1 SGHTA and CDR2 FQGNSA come from the germline V gene. CDR3 length: 14 residues. The ends were cut back, 6 bases at V and 4 bases at J, with 15 bases in the middle.

This clone has just a few counts. The chain combines TRBV19 with TRBJ1-5; 9 positions agree with TRBD1. Trimming cost V 4 bases and J 0 bases; bases outside gene matches: 22. There are 22 residues in the CDR3. From germline, CDR1 is LNHDA and CDR2 SQIVND (reference sequence). The CDR3 DNA follows: TGTGCCAGTAGTACTTCCTCTATTCCGGGACAGGGACGAAGGTTTAGCAATCAGCCCCAGCATTTT. The encoded protein is CASSTSSIPGQGRRFSNQPQHF.

This clone has a handful of counts. The chain couples TRBV5-6 to TRBJ2-3; D is unclear. This CDR3 is 12 amino acids long. The V and J ends lost 4 bases and 1 base respectively, with 4 bases between them. Germline V gene data show CDR1 as SGHDT and CDR2 as YYEEEE. The CDR3 sequence: CASSRGTDTQYF. Written as DNA, the CDR3 is TGTGCCAGCAGCCGTGGCACAGATACGCAGTATTTT.

The chain employs TRBV28 and TRBJ2-5; 7 bases line up with TRBD1. This CDR3 contains 15 residues. Germline V gene data show CDR1 as MDHEN and CDR2 as SYDVKM. With V trimmed by 8 bases and J by 3 bases, 12 bases remained unmatched. CDR3 nucleotides: TGTGCCAGCCTAGAGGCAGGGGGTGGTAAAGAGACCCAGTACTTC. Its protein product is CASLEAGGGKETQYF.

The J gene is TRBJ1-4, the V gene TRBV28; 7 bases are shared with TRBD1. The ends lost 5 bases at V and 8 bases at J; junction bases unmatched: 11. Germline V gene lookup returns CDR1 MDHEN and CDR2 SYDVKM. The CDR3 sequence is 15 residues long. CDR3 nucleotides: TGTGCCAGCAGTCTACAGGGGCCCCTTATAGAAAAACTGTTTTTT. It encodes CASSLQGPLIEKLFF.

The chain joins TRBV11-1 to TRBJ1-1; a weak D match, TRBD1 (5 bases). The V end was cut by 2 bases, the J end by 4 bases, with 8 bases between. CDR1 and CDR2 (germline): SGHAT, FQDESV (reference sequence). The CDR3 covers 13 residues. CDR3 in amino acids: CASSLRGSTEAFF. CDR3 DNA sequence: TGTGCCAGCAGCTTACGGGGGAGCACTGAAGCTTTCTTT.

The chain links TRBV7-2 to TRBJ2-1, with D possibly TRBD2 on 7 matching bases. The CDR3 spans 15 residues. The germline gives CDR1 SGHTA, CDR2 FQGNSA. The germline V and J ends were trimmed by 5 bases and 6 bases, with 17 bases remaining between them. CDR3 bases: TGTGCCAGCAGCCAAAGGCCAGGGGAGGGCAATGAGCAGTTCTTC. Protein product: CASSQRPGEGNEQFF. The variable domain in full, completed from reference TRBV7-2 and TRBJ2-1, reads GAGVSQSPSNKVTEKGKDVELRCDPISGHTALYWYRQSLGQGLEFLIYFQGNSAPDKSGLPSDRFSAERTGGSVSTLTIQRTQQEDSAVYLCASSQRPGEGNEQFFGPGTRLTVL.

The V call is TRBV11-2, the J call TRBJ1-1; TRBD1 agrees at 10 bases. Germline trimming cut 0 bases from V and 1 base from J; bases unmatched to any gene: 8. The length of the CDR3 is 18 residues. Germline CDR1 SGHAT, CDR2 FQNNGV. CDR3 residues: CASSLDLPGQGQNTEAFF. The CDR3 nucleotides read TGTGCCAGCAGCTTAGACCTTCCGGGACAGGGGCAGAACACTGAAGCTTTCTTT.

This sequence joins TRBV11-2 and TRBJ2-1, with D possibly matching TRBD2 (6 bases). V was shortened by 4 bases and J by 1 base, with 11 bases between the two germline ends. Germline lookup yields CDR1 SGHAT and CDR2 FQNNGV. This CDR3 has 15 amino acids. For the CDR3, the DNA is TGTGCCAGCAGCTATGCCGGGGGTTCCTACAATGAGCAGTTCTTC. Translation: CASSYAGGSYNEQFF.

The chain links TRBV7-2 to TRBJ2-3, with 8 bases matching TRBD2. Trimming took 9 bases from V and 0 from J; bases not matched to a gene: 14. The CDR3 is 17 residues long. Per the germline V gene, CDR1 is SGHTA and CDR2 is FQGNSA. The CDR3 bases are TGTGCCAGTTCTCGATGGGGCGGGGGGCCGAGCACAGATACGCAGTATTTT. Amino acids: CASSRWGGGPSTDTQYF. Combining the CDR3 with reference TRBV7-2 and TRBJ2-3 gives the whole variable domain GAGVSQSPSNKVTEKGKDVELRCDPISGHTALYWYRQSLGQGLEFLIYFQGNSAPDKSGLPSDRFSAERTGGSVSTLTIQRTQQEDSAVYLCASSRWGGGPSTDTQYFGPGTRLTVL.

The rearrangement uses TRBV9 and TRBJ2-3, with 8 bases lining up with TRBD2. Looked up from germline, CDR1 is SGDLS and CDR2 is YYNGEE. The CDR3 length is 14 residues. Germline trimming cut 5 bases from V and 5 bases from J; bases unmatched to any gene: 7. The CDR3 DNA is TGTGCCAGCAGACAAGCGGGGGCGGGAGATACGCAGTATTTT. It specifies CASRQAGAGDTQYF.

This chain uses TRBV9 with TRBJ2-1, with D possibly matching TRBD2 (7 bases). Germline V gene data show CDR1 as SGDLS and CDR2 as YYNGEE. The CDR3 is 14 residues long. V was clipped by 1 base and J by 10 bases, with 15 bases between them. CDR3 bases: TGTGCCAGCAGCGTACAAGGGGGGGCACTCGAGCAGTTCTTC. Protein product: CASSVQGGALEQFF.

The CDR3 coding sequence is TGTGCCAGCTCTCCGAAGGAGGGTTCCGCGAACACCGGGGAGCTGTTTTTT. This codes for CASSPKEGSANTGELFF. V gene TRBV18 combines with J gene TRBJ2-2; D might be TRBD2 (6 bases). The CDR3 length is 17 residues. CDR1 KGHSH and CDR2 LQKENI come from the germline V gene. V shed 6 bases and J shed 0 bases, with 17 bases lying between them.

J is TRBJ1-2 and V is TRBV7-9; no reliable D call. Germline V CDR1 and CDR2: SEHNR, FQNEAQ (reference sequence). Trimming shortened V by 5 bases and J by 8 bases, and 9 bases separated the two germline ends. There are 11 residues in the CDR3. CDR3 nucleotide sequence: TGTGCCAGCAGCCGCGGGGTAGGCTACACCTTC. Its protein is CASSRGVGYTF.

The genes are TRBV10-3 and TRBJ2-3; TRBD1 aligns across 10 bases. Germline V gives CDR1 ENHRY, CDR2 SYGVKD. Trimming at V came to 2 bases and at J to 0 bases, leaving 11 bases not matched to a gene. This CDR3 contains 19 residues. As DNA, the CDR3 is TGTGCCATCAGTGAGCCCCTCGGGACAGGGGAAACCAGCACAGATACGCAGTATTTT. This gives the protein CAISEPLGTGETSTDTQYF.

The CDR3 DNA follows: TGTGCCAGCAGCTCCCCGGGACAGGGTTACGAGCAGTACTTC. This codes for CASSSPGQGYEQYF. The gene calls are TRBV9 and TRBJ2-7; 9 bases map to TRBD1. The V gene's germline CDR1 is SGDLS and CDR2 YYNGEE. The junction had 6 bases not matched to a gene; V was cut back by 4 bases and J by 4 bases. CDR3 length: 14 residues.

The chain employs TRBV30 and TRBJ2-3; 9 bases line up with TRBD2. This CDR3 has 15 amino acids. The J segment lost 6 bases and the V segment lost 0 bases, leaving 7 bases of the junction unmatched. CDR1 GTSNPN and CDR2 SVGIG come from the germline V gene (reference sequence). As DNA, the CDR3 is TGTGCCTGGAGTGTGGGACTAGCTGGGAGGGATACGCAGTATTTT. Its translation: CAWSVGLAGRDTQYF.

The V and J genes are TRBV7-9 and TRBJ2-2; TRBD1 matches 11 bases. The CDR3 totals 15 residues. With 5 bases clipped from V and 6 bases from J, the junction kept 5 bases outside the gene matches. Germline V gene lookup returns CDR1 SEHNR and CDR2 FQNEAQ (reference sequence). In nucleotides, the CDR3 is TGTGCCAGCAGCCGTCCGGGACAGGGGGCCGGGGAGCTGTTTTTT. As protein: CASSRPGQGAGELFF.

This clone was recorded a few times. The chain links TRBV2 to TRBJ2-7; no definite D call. Per germline, CDR1 SNHLY and CDR2 FYNNEI. V shed 7 bases and J shed 6 bases, with 13 bases lying between them. CDR3 size: 12 residues. This chain's CDR3 is CASMITPTEQYF. CDR3 coding DNA: TGTGCCAGCATGATTACTCCCACCGAGCAGTACTTC. Supplemented by reference TRBV2 and TRBJ2-7, the full variable domain reads EPEVTQTPSHQVTQMGQEVILRCVPISNHLYFYWYRQILGQKVEFLVSFYNNEISEKSEIFDDQFSVERPDGSNFTLKIRSTKLEDSAMYFCASMITPTEQYFGPGTRLTVT.

This chain joins TRBV3-1 (or the pseudogene TRBV3-2) and TRBJ1-6; D unclear. The germline V and J ends were trimmed by 1 base and 16 bases, with 14 bases remaining between them. Germline V lookup: CDR1 LGHDT, CDR2 YNNKEL (reference sequence). The CDR3 totals 13 residues. The CDR3 nucleotides read TGTGCCAGCAGCCAAGCGGGGTCACGGGTACTCCACTTT. It is translated as CASSQAGSRVLHF.